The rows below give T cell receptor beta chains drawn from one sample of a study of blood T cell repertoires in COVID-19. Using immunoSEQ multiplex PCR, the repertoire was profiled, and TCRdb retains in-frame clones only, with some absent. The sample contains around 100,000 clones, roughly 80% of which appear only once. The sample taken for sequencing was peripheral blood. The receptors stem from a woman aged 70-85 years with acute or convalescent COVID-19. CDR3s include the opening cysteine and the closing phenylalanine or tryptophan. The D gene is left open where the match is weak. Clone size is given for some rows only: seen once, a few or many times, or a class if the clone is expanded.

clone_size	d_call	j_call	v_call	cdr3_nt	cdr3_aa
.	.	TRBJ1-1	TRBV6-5	TGTGCCAGCAGTTACACGGACATGAGGACTGAAGCTTTCTTT	CASSYTDMRTEAFF
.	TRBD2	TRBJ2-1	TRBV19	TGTGCCAGTAGTATCACAGCGGGGGGGCCCGCATCCTACAATGAGCAGTTCTTC	CASSITAGGPASYNEQFF
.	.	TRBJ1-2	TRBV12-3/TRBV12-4	TGTGCCAGCAGTTTATCACAGGGAGAAGGCTACACCTTC	CASSLSQGEGYTF
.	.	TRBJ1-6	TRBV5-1	TGCGCCAGCAGCTTGGCCGGGTTAGAGAATTCACCCCTCCACTTT	CASSLAGLENSPLHF
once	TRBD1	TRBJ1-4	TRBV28	TGTGCCAGCACCGGAGTTACCGGGACAGGCGAAAAACTGTTTTTT	CASTGVTGTGEKLFF
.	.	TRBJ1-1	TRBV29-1	TGCAGCGCCAGGGACTCCGTTGGGGAAGCTTTCTTT	CSARDSVGEAFF
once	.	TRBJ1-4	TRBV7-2	TGTGCCAGCAGCTTAGACAGGGAAAAACTGTTTTTT	CASSLDREKLFF
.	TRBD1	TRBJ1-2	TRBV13	TGTGCCAGCAGCTCACCGGGACAGGCTTATGGCTACACCTTC	CASSSPGQAYGYTF
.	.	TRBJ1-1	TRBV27	TGTGCCAGCAGGAAAGCTCAGGTTAACACTGAAGCTTTCTTT	CASRKAQVNTEAFF
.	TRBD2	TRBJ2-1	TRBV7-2	TGTGCCAGCAGCACCGGACTAGTTGGCTACAATGAGCAGTTCTTC	CASSTGLVGYNEQFF
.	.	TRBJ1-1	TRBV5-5	TGTGCCAGCAGCTTGGACAGGGTCGTGGGCACTGAAGCTTTCTTT	CASSLDRVVGTEAFF
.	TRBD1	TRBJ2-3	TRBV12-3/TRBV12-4	TGTGCCAGTTCGACAGGGTCTGGAAGTATGCAGTATTTT	CASSTGSGSMQYF
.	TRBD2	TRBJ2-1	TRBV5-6	TGTGCCAGCAGCTCGGGGGGATATTCCTACAATGAGCAGTTCTTC	CASSSGGYSYNEQFF